Listed below are T cell receptor beta chains from one sample, sequenced in a study of blood T cell repertoires in COVID-19. Clones were sequenced by immunoSEQ multiplex PCR, and TCRdb holds only the in-frame ones, with some missing. The sample has 320,000 or so clones; 89% are singletons. Sequencing used PBMCs or T cells enriched from blood (not recorded which). The source is a man aged 55 to 70 who had recovered from COVID-19. CDR3s leave out the opening cysteine and the closing phenylalanine or tryptophan. Each record gives: CDR3 protein, CDR3 length, V gene, J gene.

ASSFLAGGPSGTDTQY	16	TRBV7-6	TRBJ2-3
ASRLAGTSGNNEQF	14	TRBV28	TRBJ2-1
SVVRTSGETQY	11	TRBV29-1	TRBJ2-5
ASSPRLAGDNIQY	13	TRBV7-2	TRBJ2-4
AWTPASGSSYEQY	13	TRBV30	TRBJ2-7
ASSVGTSGRSYTGELF	16	TRBV9	TRBJ2-2
ASSVDGGSGSYEQY	14	TRBV9	TRBJ2-7
ASSILAGGPGNEQF	14	TRBV19	TRBJ2-1
ASSPQSGTKNSEAF	14	TRBV28	TRBJ1-1
SVPRDRGINEQF	12	TRBV29-1	TRBJ2-1